The source of this TCR beta chain is a study of cytomegalovirus exposure and HLA in healthy donors. The study, taken as a whole, reports: Rates of TCR association differed by HLA locus in a later analysis, with DRB1 highest and HLA-C lowest.

The ends were cut back, 4 bases at V and 5 bases at J, with 8 bases in the middle. CDR1 and CDR2 from the germline V gene are WSHSY and SAAADI. This CDR3 is 12 amino acids long. About this clone: Its antigen is not known.

13 Jbeta primers and 60 Vbeta primers were used for the PCR. Method: immunoSEQ multiplex PCR; TCRdb's copy keeps in-frame clones and lacks some. The sample contains about 120,000 clones, 75% to 85% of which appear only once. The chain employs TRBV10-2 and TRBJ2-5, with D hard to call. Specimen: PBMCs. This sequence was found in a young man in good health and CMV-seropositive. Written as DNA, the CDR3 is TGCGCCAGCAGTGTACTCGGGGAGACCCAGTACTTC. Its translation: CASSVLGETQYF.